This T cell receptor beta chain comes out of a study of breast tumors, draining lymph nodes, adjacent tissues. Overall study results and limits: The lymph node origin of tumor T cells was framed as consistent with a hypothesis, not demonstrated. Most tumor T cells seemingly derive from lymph node, then expand in tumor. Luminal-like breast cancer showed significantly greater tumor-nontumor repertoire similarity than basal-like breast cancer did.

MiXCR, run by TCRdb on the multiplex PCR reads, gives a single entry per CDR3 protein. The sample comprises approximately 100,000 distinct CDR3 sequences, less than 25% of which are singletons, and over 1% rests with the top ten. CDR1 and CDR2 from the germline V gene are MNHEY and SMNVEV (reference sequence). The CDR3 has 17 residues. Losses at the gene ends were 2 bases for V and 0 bases for J; bases not matched to a gene: 8. The lymph nodes were axillary draining lymph nodes from breast cancer patients. This clonotype was recorded many times. Its antigen is not known. The sample comprised axillary lymph node tissue. This receptor was obtained from a female donor with breast cancer. Some clones in this sample may be carry-over from other donors' samples. The chain joins TRBV27 to TRBJ1-2; TRBD1 matches at 8 bases. CDR3 bases: TGTGCCAGCAGTTTAGGTCCGGGACAGGCATCTAACTATGGCTACACCTTC. It translates to CASSLGPGQASNYGYTF.